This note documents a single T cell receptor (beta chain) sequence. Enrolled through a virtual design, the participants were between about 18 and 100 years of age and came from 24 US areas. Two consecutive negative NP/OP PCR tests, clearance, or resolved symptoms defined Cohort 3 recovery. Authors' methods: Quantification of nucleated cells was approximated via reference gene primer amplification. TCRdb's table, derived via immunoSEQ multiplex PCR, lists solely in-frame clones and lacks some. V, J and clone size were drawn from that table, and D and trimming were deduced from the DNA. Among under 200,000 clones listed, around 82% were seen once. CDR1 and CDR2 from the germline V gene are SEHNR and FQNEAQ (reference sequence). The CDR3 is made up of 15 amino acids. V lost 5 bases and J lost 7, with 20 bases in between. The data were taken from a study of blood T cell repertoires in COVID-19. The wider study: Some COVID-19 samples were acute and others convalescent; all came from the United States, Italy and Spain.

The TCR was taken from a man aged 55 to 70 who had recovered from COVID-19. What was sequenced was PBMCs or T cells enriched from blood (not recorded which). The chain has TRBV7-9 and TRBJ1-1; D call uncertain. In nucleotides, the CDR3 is TGTGCCAGCAGCCTTAGCCGAGGACTGAATAATGAAGCTTTCTTT. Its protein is CASSLSRGLNNEAFF.